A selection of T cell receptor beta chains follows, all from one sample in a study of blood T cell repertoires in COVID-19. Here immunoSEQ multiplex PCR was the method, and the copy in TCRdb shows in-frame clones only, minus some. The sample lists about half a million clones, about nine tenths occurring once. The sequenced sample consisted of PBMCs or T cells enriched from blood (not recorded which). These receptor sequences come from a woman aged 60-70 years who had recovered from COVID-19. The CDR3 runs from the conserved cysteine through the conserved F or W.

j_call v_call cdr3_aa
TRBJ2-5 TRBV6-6 CASTSVGLARGETQYF
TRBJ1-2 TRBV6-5 CASRGYRGQNYGYTF
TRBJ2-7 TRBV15 CATSPQGAVYEQYF
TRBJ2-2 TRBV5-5 CASSPRTPGGPGELFF
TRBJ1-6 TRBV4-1 CASSLGTGRNNSPLHF
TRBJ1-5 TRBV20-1 CSASPTGGRQPQHF
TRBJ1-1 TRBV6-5 CASSYSGAKPTEAFF
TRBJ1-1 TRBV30 CAWSRTGVTEAFF
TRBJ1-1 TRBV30 CAWSVRTGLPLKAFF
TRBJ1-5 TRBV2 CASQGQVPNPQHF
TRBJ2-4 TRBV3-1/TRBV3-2 CASTLKKGGPGIQYF
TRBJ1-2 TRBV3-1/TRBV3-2 CASSPPGTGLYGYTF
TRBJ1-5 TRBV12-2 CASRLASKTGGSNQPQHF
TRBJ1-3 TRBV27 CASSRTAAGNTIYF